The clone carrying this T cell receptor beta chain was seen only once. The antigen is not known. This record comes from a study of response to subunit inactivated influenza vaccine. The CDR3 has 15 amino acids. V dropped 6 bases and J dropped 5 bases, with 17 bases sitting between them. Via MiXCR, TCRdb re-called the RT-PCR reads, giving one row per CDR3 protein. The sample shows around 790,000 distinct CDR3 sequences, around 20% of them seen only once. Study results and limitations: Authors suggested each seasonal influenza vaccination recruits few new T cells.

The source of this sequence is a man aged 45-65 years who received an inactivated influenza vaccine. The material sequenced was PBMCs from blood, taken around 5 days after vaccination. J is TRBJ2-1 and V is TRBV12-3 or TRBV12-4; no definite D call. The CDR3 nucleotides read TGTGCCAGCAGCCCCCGAGTGCCAACACACAATGAGCAGTTCTTC. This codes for CASSPRVPTHNEQFF.